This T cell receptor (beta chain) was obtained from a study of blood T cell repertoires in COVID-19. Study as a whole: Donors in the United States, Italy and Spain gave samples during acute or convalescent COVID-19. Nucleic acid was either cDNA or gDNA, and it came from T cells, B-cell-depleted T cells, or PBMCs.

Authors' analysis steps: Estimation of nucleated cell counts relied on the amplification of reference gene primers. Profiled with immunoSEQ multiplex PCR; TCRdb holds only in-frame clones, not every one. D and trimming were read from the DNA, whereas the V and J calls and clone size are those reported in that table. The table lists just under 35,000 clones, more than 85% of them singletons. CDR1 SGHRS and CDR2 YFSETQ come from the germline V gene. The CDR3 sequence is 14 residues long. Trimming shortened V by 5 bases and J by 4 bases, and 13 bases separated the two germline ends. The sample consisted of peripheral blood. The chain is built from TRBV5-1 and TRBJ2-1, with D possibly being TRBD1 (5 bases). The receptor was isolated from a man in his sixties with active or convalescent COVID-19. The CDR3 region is CASSAGILYNEQFF. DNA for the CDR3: TGCGCCAGCAGTGCAGGGATCCTATACAATGAGCAGTTCTTC. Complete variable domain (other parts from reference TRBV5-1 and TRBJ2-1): KAGVTQTPRYLIKTRGQQVTLSCSPISGHRSVSWYQQTPGQGLQFLFEYFSETQRNKGNFPGRFSGRQFSNSRSEMNVSTLELGDSALYLCASSAGILYNEQFFGPGTRLTVL.